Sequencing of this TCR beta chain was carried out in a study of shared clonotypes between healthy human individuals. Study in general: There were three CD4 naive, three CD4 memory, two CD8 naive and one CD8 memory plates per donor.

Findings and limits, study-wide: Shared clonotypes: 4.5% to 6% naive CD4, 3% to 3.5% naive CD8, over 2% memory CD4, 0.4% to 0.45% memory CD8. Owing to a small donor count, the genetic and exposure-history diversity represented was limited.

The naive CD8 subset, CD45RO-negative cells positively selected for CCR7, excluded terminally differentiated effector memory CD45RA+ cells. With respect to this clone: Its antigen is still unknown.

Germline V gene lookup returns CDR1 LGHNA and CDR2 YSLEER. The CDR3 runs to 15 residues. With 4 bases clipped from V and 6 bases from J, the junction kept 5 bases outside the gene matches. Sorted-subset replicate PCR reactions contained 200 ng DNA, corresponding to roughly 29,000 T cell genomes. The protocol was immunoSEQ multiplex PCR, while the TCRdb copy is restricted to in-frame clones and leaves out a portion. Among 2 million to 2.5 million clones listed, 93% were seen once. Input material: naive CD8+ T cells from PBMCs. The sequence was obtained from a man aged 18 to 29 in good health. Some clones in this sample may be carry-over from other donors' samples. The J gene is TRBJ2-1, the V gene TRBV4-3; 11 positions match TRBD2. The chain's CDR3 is CASSPRTSGFNEQFF. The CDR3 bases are TGCGCCAGCAGCCCAAGGACTAGCGGGTTCAATGAGCAGTTCTTC.